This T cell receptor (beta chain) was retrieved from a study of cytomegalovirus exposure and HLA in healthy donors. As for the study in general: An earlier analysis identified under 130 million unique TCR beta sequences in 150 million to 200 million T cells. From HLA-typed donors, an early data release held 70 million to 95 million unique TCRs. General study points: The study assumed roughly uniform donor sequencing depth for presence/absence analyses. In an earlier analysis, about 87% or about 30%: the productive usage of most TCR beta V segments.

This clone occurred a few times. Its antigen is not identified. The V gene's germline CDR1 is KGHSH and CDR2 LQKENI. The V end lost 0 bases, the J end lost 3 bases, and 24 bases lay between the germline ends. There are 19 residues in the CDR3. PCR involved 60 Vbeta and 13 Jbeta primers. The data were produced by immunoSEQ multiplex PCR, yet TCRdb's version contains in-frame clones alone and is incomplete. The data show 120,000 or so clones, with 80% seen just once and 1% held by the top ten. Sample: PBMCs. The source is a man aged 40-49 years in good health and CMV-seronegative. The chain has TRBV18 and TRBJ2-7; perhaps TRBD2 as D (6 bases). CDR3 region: CASSPPVSDIGGIFYEQYF. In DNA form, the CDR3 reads TGTGCCAGCTCACCACCTGTCTCGGACATCGGGGGAATCTTCTACGAGCAGTACTTC.